The subject of this entry is one T cell receptor (beta chain). V trimming: 3 bases; J trimming: 4 bases; junction bases outside the gene matches: 13. This CDR3 spans 17 amino acids. The germline CDR1 and CDR2 sequences are SGHDN and FVKESK. These data come from a study of blood T cell repertoires in COVID-19. In the study overall: Whether acute or convalescent, the COVID-19 samples came from the United States, Italy and Spain.

The protocol was immunoSEQ multiplex PCR, while the TCRdb copy is restricted to in-frame clones and leaves out a portion. The table has 100,000 to 150,000 clones, about 74% seen once. The clonotype comes from a man at least 80 years old with COVID-19, enrolled during active disease. The gene calls are TRBV14 and TRBJ2-3, with 7 bases aligning to TRBD1. The material sequenced was peripheral blood. The CDR3 sequence is CASSHLGGGVSADTQYF. Written as DNA, the CDR3 is TGTGCCAGCAGCCACCTAGGGGGCGGTGTGTCCGCAGATACGCAGTATTTT.